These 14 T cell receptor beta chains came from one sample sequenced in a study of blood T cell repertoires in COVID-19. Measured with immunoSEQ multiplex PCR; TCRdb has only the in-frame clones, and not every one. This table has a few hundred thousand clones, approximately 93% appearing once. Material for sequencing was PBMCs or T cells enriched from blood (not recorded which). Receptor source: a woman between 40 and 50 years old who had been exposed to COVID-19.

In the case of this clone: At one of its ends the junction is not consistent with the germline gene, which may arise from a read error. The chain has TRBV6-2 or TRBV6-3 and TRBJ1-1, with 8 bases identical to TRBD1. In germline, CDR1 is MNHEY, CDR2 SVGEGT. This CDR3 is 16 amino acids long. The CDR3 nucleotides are TGTGCCAGCAGCTACTTGGACAGGGCGGGGTACACTGAAGCTTTCTTT. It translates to CASSYLDRAGYTEAFF.

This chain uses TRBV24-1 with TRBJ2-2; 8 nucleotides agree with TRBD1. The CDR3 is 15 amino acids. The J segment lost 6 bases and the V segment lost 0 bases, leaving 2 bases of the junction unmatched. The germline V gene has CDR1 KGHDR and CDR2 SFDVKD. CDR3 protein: CATSDLPDRAGELFF. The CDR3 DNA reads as TGTGCCACCAGTGATTTGCCGGACAGGGCCGGGGAGCTGTTTTTT.

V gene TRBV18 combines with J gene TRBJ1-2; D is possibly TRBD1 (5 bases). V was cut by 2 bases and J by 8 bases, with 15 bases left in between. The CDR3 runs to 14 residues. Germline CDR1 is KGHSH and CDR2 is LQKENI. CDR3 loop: CASSPISGPSGYTF. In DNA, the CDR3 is TGTGCCAGCTCACCAATTTCAGGGCCTTCGGGCTACACCTTC.

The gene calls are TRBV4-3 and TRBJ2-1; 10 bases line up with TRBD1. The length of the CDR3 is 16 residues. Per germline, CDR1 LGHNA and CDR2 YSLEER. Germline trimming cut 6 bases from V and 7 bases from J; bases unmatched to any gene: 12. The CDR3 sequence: CASRHFRDRGSNEQFF. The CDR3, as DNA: TGCGCCAGCAGGCACTTCCGGGACAGGGGATCGAATGAGCAGTTCTTC.

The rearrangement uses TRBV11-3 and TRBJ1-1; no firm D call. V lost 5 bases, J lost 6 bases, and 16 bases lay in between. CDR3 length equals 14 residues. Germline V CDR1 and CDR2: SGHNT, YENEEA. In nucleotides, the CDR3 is TGTGCCAGCAGCGGAGGGAGGGTCGGCCCTGAAGCTTTCTTT. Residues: CASSGGRVGPEAFF.

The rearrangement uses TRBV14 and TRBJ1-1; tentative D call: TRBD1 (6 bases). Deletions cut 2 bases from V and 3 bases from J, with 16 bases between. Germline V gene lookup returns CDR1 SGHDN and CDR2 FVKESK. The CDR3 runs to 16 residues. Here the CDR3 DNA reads TGTGCCAGCAGCCAACCCGGGAGGGGGGGGGACACTGAAGCTTTCTTT. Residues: CASSQPGRGGDTEAFF.

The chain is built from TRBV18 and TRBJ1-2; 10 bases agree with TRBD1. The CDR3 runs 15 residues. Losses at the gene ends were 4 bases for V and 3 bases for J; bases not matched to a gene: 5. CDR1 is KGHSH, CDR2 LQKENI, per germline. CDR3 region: CASSRGQGIDYGYTF. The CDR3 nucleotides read TGTGCCAGCTCACGGGGACAGGGGATAGACTATGGCTACACCTTC.

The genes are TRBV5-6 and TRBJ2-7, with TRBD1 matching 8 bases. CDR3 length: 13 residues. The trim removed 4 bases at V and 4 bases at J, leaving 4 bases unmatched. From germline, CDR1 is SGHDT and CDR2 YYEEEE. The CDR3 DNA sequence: TGTGCCAGCAGCATCAGACAGGGGTACGAGCAGTACTTC. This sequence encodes CASSIRQGYEQYF. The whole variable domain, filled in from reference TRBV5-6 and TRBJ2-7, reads DAGVTQSPTHLIKTRGQQVTLRCSPKSGHDTVSWYQQALGQGPQFIFQYYEEEERQRGNFPDRFSGHQFPNYSSELNVNALLLGDSALYLCASSIRQGYEQYFGPGTRLTVT.

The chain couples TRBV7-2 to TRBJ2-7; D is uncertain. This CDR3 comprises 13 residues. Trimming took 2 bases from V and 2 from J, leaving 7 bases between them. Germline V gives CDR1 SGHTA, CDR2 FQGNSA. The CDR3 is CASSLSPTYEQYF. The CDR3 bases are TGTGCCAGCAGCTTAAGCCCAACCTACGAGCAGTACTTC.

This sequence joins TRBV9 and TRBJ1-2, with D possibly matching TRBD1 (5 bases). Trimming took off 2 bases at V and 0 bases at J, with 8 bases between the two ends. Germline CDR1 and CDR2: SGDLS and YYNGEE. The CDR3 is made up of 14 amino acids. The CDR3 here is CASSVTDTNYGYTF. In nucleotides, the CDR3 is TGTGCCAGCAGCGTGACAGATACTAACTATGGCTACACCTTC.

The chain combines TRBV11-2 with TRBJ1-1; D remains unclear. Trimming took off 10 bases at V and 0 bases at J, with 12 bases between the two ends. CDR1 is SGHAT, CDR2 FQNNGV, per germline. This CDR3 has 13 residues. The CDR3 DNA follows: TGTGCCACGACGGAGAGAATGAACACTGAAGCTTTCTTT. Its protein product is CATTERMNTEAFF.

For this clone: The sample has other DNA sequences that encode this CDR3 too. The CDR3 DNA is TGTGCCAGCAGTCGGACAGGGCGTAACACTGAAGCTTTCTTT. It encodes CASSRTGRNTEAFF. The chain carries TRBV6-5 and TRBJ1-1; TRBD1 aligns across 8 bases. Germline V gene sequence: CDR1 MNHEY, CDR2 SVGAGI. The CDR3 spans 14 residues. V shed 5 bases, J shed 2 bases, and the junction held 4 bases outside the gene matches.

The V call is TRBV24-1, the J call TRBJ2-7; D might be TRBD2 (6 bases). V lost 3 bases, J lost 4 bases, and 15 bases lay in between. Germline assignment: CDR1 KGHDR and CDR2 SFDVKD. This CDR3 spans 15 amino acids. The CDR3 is CATSDPRGGTYEQYF. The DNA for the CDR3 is TGTGCCACCAGTGATCCCCGTGGAGGGACTTACGAGCAGTACTTC.

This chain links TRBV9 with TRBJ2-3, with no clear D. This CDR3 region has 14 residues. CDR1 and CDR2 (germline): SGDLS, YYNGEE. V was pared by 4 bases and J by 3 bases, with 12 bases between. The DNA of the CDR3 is TGTGCCAGCAGCCCCGGGTGGAGAACAGATACGCAGTATTTT. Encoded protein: CASSPGWRTDTQYF.